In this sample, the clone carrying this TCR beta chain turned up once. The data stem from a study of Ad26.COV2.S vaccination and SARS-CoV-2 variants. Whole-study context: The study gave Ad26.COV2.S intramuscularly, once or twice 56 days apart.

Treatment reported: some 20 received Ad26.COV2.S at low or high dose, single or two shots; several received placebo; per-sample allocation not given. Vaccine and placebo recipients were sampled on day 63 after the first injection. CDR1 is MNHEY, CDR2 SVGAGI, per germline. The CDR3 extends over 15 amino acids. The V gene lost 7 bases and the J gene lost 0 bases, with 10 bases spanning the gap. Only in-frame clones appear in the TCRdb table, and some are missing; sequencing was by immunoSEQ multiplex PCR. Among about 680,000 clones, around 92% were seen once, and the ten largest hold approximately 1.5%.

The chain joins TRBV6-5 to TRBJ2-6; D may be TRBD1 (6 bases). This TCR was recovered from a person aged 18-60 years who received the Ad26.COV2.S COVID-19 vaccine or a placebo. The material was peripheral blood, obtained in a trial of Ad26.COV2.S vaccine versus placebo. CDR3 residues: CASKGQSSGANVLTF. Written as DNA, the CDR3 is TGTGCCAGCAAAGGACAGAGCTCTGGGGCCAACGTCCTGACTTTC.